This TCR beta chain emerged from a study of blood T cell repertoires in COVID-19. Background on the study: T cells, B-cell-depleted T cells, or PBMCs provided the cDNA or gDNA that served as material.

Under the authors' procedure: Estimates of nucleated cell counts were drawn from the amplification of reference gene primers. Sequencing was performed with immunoSEQ multiplex PCR; in TCRdb, only in-frame clones are kept and a portion is missing. V and J calls and clone size follow that table, whereas D and trimming were derived from the DNA. The sample lists 300,000 or so clones, 70% to 90% occurring once. The CDR3 is 14 residues long. Between the trimmed V and J ends, which lost 2 bases and 6 bases, there was a span of 11 bases. CDR1 is MNHNS, CDR2 SASEGT, per germline. Enrollees, about 18 to 89 years old, lived in approximately 25 US areas. Self-reported history from a screening survey and questionnaire set each donor's cohort.

The clonotype comes from a woman in her twenties or thirties who had recovered from COVID-19. What was sequenced was PBMCs or T cells enriched from blood (not recorded which). The chain links TRBV6-1 to TRBJ1-5; possibly TRBD1 for D (6 bases). The chain's CDR3 is CASSERGGGQPQHF. The CDR3 DNA follows: TGTGCCAGCAGTGAACGGGGGGGCGGTCAGCCCCAGCATTTT.